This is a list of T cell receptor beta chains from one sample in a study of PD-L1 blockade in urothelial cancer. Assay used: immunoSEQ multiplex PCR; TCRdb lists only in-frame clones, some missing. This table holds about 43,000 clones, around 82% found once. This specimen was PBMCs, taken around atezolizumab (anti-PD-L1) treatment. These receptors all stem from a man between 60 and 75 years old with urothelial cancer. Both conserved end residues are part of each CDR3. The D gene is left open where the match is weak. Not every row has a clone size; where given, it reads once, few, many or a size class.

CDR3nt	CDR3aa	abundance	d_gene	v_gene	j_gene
TGTGCCAGCAGTGCCTCCTTGGGGACAGGGAGCTACGAGCAGTACTTC	CASSASLGTGSYEQYF	NA	TRBD1	TRBV28	TRBJ2-7
TGCGCCAGCAGCTTGGCGATCCCCCAGACAGTCAAAAACTCCTACGAGCAGTACTTC	CASSLAIPQTVKNSYEQYF	NA	NA	TRBV5-1	TRBJ2-7
TGTGCCATCAGTGAGTGGGGGACAAGGGGAAACACCATATATTTT	CAISEWGTRGNTIYF	NA	NA	TRBV10-3	TRBJ1-3
TGTGCCAGCAGTCGACAGGGTCCAGAGACCCAGTACTTC	CASSRQGPETQYF	NA	TRBD1	TRBV2	TRBJ2-5
TGTGCCAGCAGTTTATTGGGGGGGAACGAAGAGACCCAGTACTTC	CASSLLGGNEETQYF	few	TRBD2	TRBV28	TRBJ2-5
TGTGCCAGCAGCAAGTTCAGGGGGGGGGAGCTGTTTTTT	CASSKFRGGELFF	NA	TRBD1	TRBV11-2	TRBJ2-2
TGTGCCAGCAGCATCCGTCGGCAGGGGAACACTGAAGCTTTCTTT	CASSIRRQGNTEAFF	NA	NA	TRBV5-6	TRBJ1-1
TGTGCCAGCAGTTTTAGGGAGGATGAAAAACTGTTTTTT	CASSFREDEKLFF	NA	NA	TRBV27	TRBJ1-4
TGTGCCAGCAGCGTAGGGAGTGAAGAGACCCAGTACTTC	CASSVGSEETQYF	few	NA	TRBV9	TRBJ2-5
TGTGCCAGCAGTCCAGGGTTCACCGGGGAGCTGTTTTTT	CASSPGFTGELFF	NA	NA	TRBV6-6	TRBJ2-2
TGTGCCAGCAGTTTGGCTGACACCGGGGAGCTGTTTTTT	CASSLADTGELFF	NA	NA	TRBV27	TRBJ2-2
TGTGCCAGCAGTGAAGGGGGGAGGGCGAAGCAGTACTTC	CASSEGGRAKQYF	NA	TRBD2	TRBV2	TRBJ2-7
NA	CASSSSDSISGNTIYF	once	NA	TRBV28	TRBJ1-3
TGTGCCAGTGCCTTAGCGGGGGGGCGAGATACGCAGTATTTT	CASALAGGRDTQYF	NA	TRBD2	TRBV2	TRBJ2-3
TGTGCCAGCTCACACGAGCGGAACACCGGGGAGCTGTTTTTT	CASSHERNTGELFF	NA	NA	TRBV18	TRBJ2-2
TGTGCCAGCAGCCTTCCCCGAGGCATCTCTGGAAACACCATATATTTT	CASSLPRGISGNTIYF	few	NA	TRBV5-5	TRBJ1-3
TGCGCCAGCAGTGAGTCTCCCGAGACTAATGAAAAACTGTTTTTT	CASSESPETNEKLFF	once	NA	TRBV10-1	TRBJ1-4
TGTGCCAGCAGTTCGCCGACAGGGGCGGCGGGTGAAGCTTTCTTT	CASSSPTGAAGEAFF	NA	TRBD1	TRBV28	TRBJ1-1
TGTGCCAGTAGTATTGGCGGTGTTAACTATGGCTACACCTTC	CASSIGGVNYGYTF	NA	NA	TRBV19	TRBJ1-2
TGTGCCAGCAGCGCCCCGGGACAGGTGAACACTGAAGCTTTCTTT	CASSAPGQVNTEAFF	once	TRBD1	TRBV6-1	TRBJ1-1
TGCGCCAGCAGCCAGGGACAGGCACGGTCTGGGGCCAACGTCCTGACTTTC	CASSQGQARSGANVLTF	NA	TRBD1	TRBV4-1	TRBJ2-6
TGTGCCAGCAGCTTAGGTGGCGGGCCGAACACCGGGGAGCTGTTTTTT	CASSLGGGPNTGELFF	few	NA	TRBV13	TRBJ2-2
TGTGCCATCAGTGAGACTAGCGGGGCAACCTACGAGCAGTACTTC	CAISETSGATYEQYF	once	TRBD2	TRBV10-3	TRBJ2-7
TGTGCCACCAGCCCCCCGGGACAGGGGTCCGTTGGCTACACCTTC	CATSPPGQGSVGYTF	NA	TRBD1	TRBV15	TRBJ1-2
TGTGCCAGCAGACAGGGGTCACAGCCCCAGCATTTT	CASRQGSQPQHF	few	TRBD1	TRBV6-5	TRBJ1-5
TGTGCCAGCAGCTTAGATCGCAGTCTAGCGGGGTATTACGCCTACGAGCAGTACTTC	CASSLDRSLAGYYAYEQYF	NA	TRBD2	TRBV11-2	TRBJ2-7